Each of the 23 T cell receptor beta chains below was sequenced from the same sample in a study of response to subunit inactivated influenza vaccine. TCRdb passed the RT-PCR reads through MiXCR, listing each CDR3 protein once. The sample consists of about 160,000 distinct CDR3 sequences, roughly a tenth of them appearing once. Here the sequenced sample was non-naive T cells sorted from PBMCs, taken around seven weeks after vaccination. Receptors were obtained from a man aged 45 to 65 who received an inactivated influenza vaccine.

The V call is TRBV20-1, the J call TRBJ1-2; possibly TRBD1 for D (5 bases). The CDR3 length is 13 residues. CDR1 is DFQATT, CDR2 SNEGSKA, per germline (reference sequence). Trimming cost V 6 bases and J 8 bases, with 19 bases left between them. CDR3 bases: TGCAGTGCCGAATGGGGACGGAGCTTGGGCTACACCTTC. Amino acid sequence: CSAEWGRSLGYTF.

This clonotype came up many times. The chain couples TRBV3-1 to TRBJ1-5, with unresolved D. V was pared by 1 base and J by 4 bases, with 8 bases between. Germline V gene lookup returns CDR1 LGHDT and CDR2 YNNKEL (reference sequence). This CDR3 spans 14 amino acids. The CDR3 loop is CASSQVWGNQPQHF. CDR3 nucleotides: TGTGCCAGCAGCCAAGTGTGGGGAAATCAGCCCCAGCATTTT.

This clonotype has ten or more counts. The V gene is TRBV7-9, the J gene TRBJ1-2, with 7 positions matching TRBD1. CDR3 size: 15 residues. The germline V gene encodes CDR1 SEHNR and CDR2 FQNEAQ (reference sequence). The V and J ends lost 5 bases and 0 bases, in that order; junction bases with no gene match: 6. The CDR3 coding sequence is TGTGCCAGCAGCGCGAGGACAGGAGCTAACTATGGCTACACCTTC. This sequence encodes CASSARTGANYGYTF.

This clonotype was counted a few times. This chain links TRBV2 with TRBJ1-2, with D possibly being TRBD1 (6 bases). Trimming cost V 4 bases and J 8 bases, with 17 bases left between them. This CDR3 comprises 14 residues. Germline V gene data show CDR1 as SNHLY and CDR2 as FYNNEI. In DNA form, the CDR3 reads TGTGCCAGCAGTGGTCTGGGGGCTGATGGCGGCTACACCTTC. This translates into CASSGLGADGGYTF.

This clonotype was observed many times. V gene TRBV20-1 combines with J gene TRBJ1-1; TRBD1 agrees at 9 bases. Germline V gives CDR1 DFQATT, CDR2 SNEGSKA (reference sequence). J gave up 1 base and V 4 bases, and 7 bases lay outside the gene matches. The CDR3 has 15 residues. The CDR3 DNA follows: TGCAGTGCTACCGGGACAGGGTTTAGGAACACTGAAGCTTTCTTT. It codes for CSATGTGFRNTEAFF.

This clonotype was observed a few times. CDR3 DNA: TGTGCCAGCAGTGCGAGTAGCGGGAGATTTGAGACCCAGTACTTC. This sequence encodes CASSASSGRFETQYF. The chain links TRBV6-1 to TRBJ2-5; 9 bases are a match to TRBD2. CDR1 is MNHNS, CDR2 SASEGT, per germline. V trimming: 4 bases; J trimming: 5 bases; junction bases outside the gene matches: 8. The CDR3 length is 15 residues.

The CDR3 DNA follows: TGTGCCAGCTCACCATGGATGCGGGAGGGCCGAAACATTCAGTACTTC. This encodes CASSPWMREGRNIQYF. The gene calls are TRBV18 and TRBJ2-4; TRBD2 aligns across 9 bases. Germline CDR1 and CDR2: KGHSH and LQKENI. Losses at the gene ends were 2 bases for V and 6 bases for J; bases not matched to a gene: 8. The length of the CDR3 is 16 residues.

This chain links TRBV4-1 with TRBJ1-1; weak D call: TRBD1 (5 bases). The CDR3 is made up of 14 amino acids. Between the trimmed V and J ends, which lost 1 base and 7 bases, there was a span of 13 bases. CDR1 MGHRA and CDR2 YSYEKL come from the germline V gene. CDR3 coding DNA: TGCGCCAGCAGCCAAGGGACATTTGGATTTGAAGCTTTCTTT. As protein: CASSQGTFGFEAFF.

This clonotype was seen a handful of times. V usage is TRBV5-1 and J usage is TRBJ2-3; the D gene is possibly TRBD1 (8 bases). The CDR3 extends over 15 amino acids. Trimming took 0 bases from V and 6 from J, leaving 14 bases between them. Germline V gene sequence: CDR1 SGHRS, CDR2 YFSETQ. The CDR3 is CASSLETGGVDTQYF. For the CDR3, the DNA is TGCGCCAGCAGCTTGGAAACAGGGGGGGTTGATACGCAGTATTTT.

This clonotype was seen at least ten times. This chain joins TRBV12-3 or TRBV12-4 and TRBJ2-1; perhaps TRBD2 as D (6 bases). Trimming took 3 bases from V and 10 from J, leaving 13 bases between them. The CDR3 spans 13 residues. The DNA for the CDR3 is TGTGCCAGCAGTTTGGGGTACGCGGGGGAGCAGTTCTTC. Translation gives CASSLGYAGEQFF.

This clonotype was recorded a few times. CDR3 amino acids: CASSQGASSSQEQYF. The DNA for the CDR3 is TGCGCCAGCAGCCAAGGCGCCAGCTCCTCTCAGGAGCAGTACTTC. V usage is TRBV4-1 and J usage is TRBJ2-7, with no clear D. The V and J ends lost 1 base and 7 bases respectively, with 17 bases between them. Germline V gene lookup returns CDR1 MGHRA and CDR2 YSYEKL. The CDR3 extends over 15 amino acids.

In this sample, this clonotype turned up a few times. The gene calls are TRBV6-1 and TRBJ2-5; D gene uncertain. Germline V gene data show CDR1 as MNHNS and CDR2 as SASEGT. Trimming left V 2 bases short and J 6 bases short, with 4 bases between. The CDR3 loop spans 11 amino acids. As DNA, the CDR3 is TGTGCCAGCAGTGAAATGAAGACCCAGTACTTC. Encoded protein: CASSEMKTQYF.

The table lists this clonotype with a few counts. The genes are TRBV6-1 and TRBJ2-2; the D gene is possibly TRBD1 (6 bases). CDR1 and CDR2 (germline): MNHNS, SASEGT. The ends were cut back, 6 bases at V and 4 bases at J, with 15 bases in the middle. This CDR3 contains 15 residues. The CDR3 reads CASRRTGSGTGELFF. The CDR3 bases are TGTGCCAGCAGACGAACAGGGAGCGGCACCGGGGAGCTGTTTTTT.

Only one count was recorded for this clonotype. The V and J genes are TRBV21-1 and TRBJ2-7; the D call of TRBD1 is as the table states it, not checked on the DNA. TRBV21-1 is assigned pseudogene status. The CDR3 is 15 amino acids. CDR3 loop: CASSKGGLNSYEQYF. The CDR3 DNA reads as TGTGCCAGCAGCAAAGGGGGCCTAAATTCCTACGAGCAGTACTTC.

This clonotype has ten or more counts. The gene calls are TRBV12-3 or TRBV12-4 and TRBJ2-4, with 9 positions matching TRBD1. The ends lost 7 bases at V and 3 bases at J; junction bases unmatched: 7. This CDR3 contains 15 residues. The CDR3 DNA sequence: TGTGCCAGCAAACAGGGGGCGTCTAACAAAAACATTCAGTACTTC. As protein: CASKQGASNKNIQYF.

Only a few counts were recorded for this clonotype. The chain combines TRBV20-1 with TRBJ2-1; TRBD1 aligns across 7 bases. V dropped 6 bases and J dropped 2; count of bases not matched to a gene: 4. Germline V CDR1 and CDR2: DFQATT, SNEGSKA (reference sequence). This CDR3 contains 13 residues. CDR3 amino acids: CSAPGTAYNEQFF. As DNA, the CDR3 is TGCAGTGCGCCCGGGACAGCCTACAATGAGCAGTTCTTC.

In this sample, this clonotype turned up many times. V gene TRBV5-1 combines with J gene TRBJ2-1; tentative D call: TRBD2 (6 bases). Per germline, CDR1 SGHRS and CDR2 YFSETQ. Trimming removed 0 bases at V and 0 bases at J, with 7 bases between. CDR3 length: 15 residues. Here the CDR3 reads CASSLGDFSYNEQFF. As DNA, the CDR3 is TGCGCCAGCAGCTTGGGGGACTTCTCCTACAATGAGCAGTTCTTC.

This clonotype was recorded at least ten times. The J gene is TRBJ1-3, the V gene TRBV7-2; D is uncertain. Germline lookup yields CDR1 SGHTA and CDR2 FQGNSA. V shed 5 bases and J shed 0 bases, with 5 bases lying between them. The CDR3 is 13 residues long. As DNA, the CDR3 is TGTGCCAGCAGCACCTCCTCTGGAAACACCATATATTTT. Translated: CASSTSSGNTIYF.

This clonotype was counted only a few times. J is TRBJ2-5 and V is TRBV28, with 7 bases aligning to TRBD1. Germline trimming cut 7 bases from V and 2 bases from J; bases unmatched to any gene: 13. CDR1 is MDHEN and CDR2 is SYDVKM in the germline V gene. This CDR3 region has 16 residues. CDR3 region: CASNGGTGASQETQYF. The CDR3 DNA reads as TGTGCCAGCAATGGGGGAACAGGGGCTTCTCAAGAGACCCAGTACTTC.

This clonotype has a handful of counts. The chain carries TRBV6-2 or TRBV6-3 and TRBJ1-2; a possible D gene is TRBD1 (6 bases). Trimming stripped 6 bases from V and 4 bases from J, with 12 bases between. The germline CDR1 and CDR2 sequences are MNHEY and SVGEGT. The CDR3 loop spans 13 amino acids. Written as DNA, the CDR3 is TGTGCCAGCAGAGTAGGACAGACCTATGGCTACACCTTC. Its translation is CASRVGQTYGYTF.

CDR3 bases: TGCAGCGCCTCGGTCGGGGGCGCGGGGACTGAAGCTTTCTTT. This translates into CSASVGGAGTEAFF. The chain joins TRBV29-1 to TRBJ1-1, with D possibly being TRBD1 (6 bases). V dropped 7 bases and J dropped 5 bases, with 20 bases sitting between them. Per the germline V gene, CDR1 is SQVTM and CDR2 is ANQGSEA. This CDR3 comprises 14 residues.

In its sample, this clonotype was seen many times. The chain employs TRBV20-1 and TRBJ2-3; 7 bases align to TRBD2. This CDR3 has 16 residues. The junction had 13 bases not matched to a gene; V was cut back by 0 bases and J by 7 bases. CDR1 and CDR2 from the germline V gene are DFQATT and SNEGSKA (reference sequence). The CDR3 region is CSARDSVAGDTNTQYF. The CDR3 nucleotides are TGCAGTGCTAGAGATAGCGTTGCGGGAGATACGAATACGCAGTATTTT.

This clonotype was detected many times. The chain employs TRBV7-9 and TRBJ1-1; D is possibly TRBD1 (5 bases). CDR1 is SEHNR and CDR2 is FQNEAQ in the germline V gene (reference sequence). Deletions cut 2 bases from V and 4 bases from J, with 11 bases between. The CDR3 runs to 14 residues. The CDR3 bases are TGTGCCAGCAGCTTAACCCGGGGGAGCACTGAAGCTTTCTTT. Its protein product is CASSLTRGSTEAFF.